This T cell receptor (beta chain) was captured by sequencing in a study of a mutant IDH1 vaccine in newly diagnosed glioma. Study details: The therapy given earlier, which was standard therapy, consisted of radiotherapy, temozolomide, or both, and most of the patients received both.

Germline trimming cut 1 base from V and 6 bases from J; bases unmatched to any gene: 8. Germline CDR1 reads LNHNV; CDR2 reads YYDKDF (reference sequence). This CDR3 contains 16 residues. The table came from immunoSEQ multiplex PCR; TCRdb's copy has only in-frame clones and leaves some out. The table shows about 32,000 clones, with over 75% occurring only once. Specified time point: baseline, week 1 (first vaccination visit). Treatment described: pre-vaccination baseline after standard-of-care therapy. Study results and caveats: The study observed vaccine-induced immune responses in around 94% of patients.

About this clone itself: Its antigen is as yet unknown.

This chain joins TRBV15 and TRBJ2-1; 8 bases match TRBD1. The TCR originated in a man under 40 with glioma. Source: PBMCs, taken from a glioma patient treated with radiotherapy, temozolomide or both. DNA of the CDR3: TGTGCCACCAGCAGAGCACCGGGACAGGCCTTCAATGAGCAGTTCTTC. Translation gives CATSRAPGQAFNEQFF.